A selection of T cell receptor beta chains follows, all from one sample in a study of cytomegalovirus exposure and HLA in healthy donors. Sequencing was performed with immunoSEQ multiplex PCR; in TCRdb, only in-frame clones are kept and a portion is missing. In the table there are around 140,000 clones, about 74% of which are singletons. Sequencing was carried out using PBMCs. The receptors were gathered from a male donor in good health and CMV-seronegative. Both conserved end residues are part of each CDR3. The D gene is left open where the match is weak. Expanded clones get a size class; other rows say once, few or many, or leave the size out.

CDR3: CASSPLLAGGAYEQYF
DNA: TGTGCCAGCAGCCCCCTGCTAGCGGGAGGAGCCTACGAGCAGTACTTC
D: TRBD2
J: TRBJ2-7
size: .
V: TRBV7-8

CDR3: CASSLARYGYTF
DNA: TGTGCCAGCAGCTTAGCACGGTATGGCTACACCTTC
D: .
J: TRBJ1-2
size: .
V: TRBV7-2

CDR3: CASRSTGSHEQYF
DNA: TGTGCCAGCAGATCTACAGGGAGCCACGAGCAGTACTTC
D: .
J: TRBJ2-7
size: .
V: TRBV6-5

CDR3: CASSSGLSSGNTIYF
DNA: TGTGCCAGCAGCTCCGGACTTAGCTCTGGAAACACCATATATTTT
D: .
J: TRBJ1-3
size: .
V: TRBV7-2

CDR3: CASSLVAGADTQYF
DNA: TGCGCCAGCAGCTTGGTAGCGGGGGCAGATACGCAGTATTTT
D: TRBD2
J: TRBJ2-3
size: few
V: TRBV5-1

CDR3: CASSSGTSGYNEQFF
DNA: TGTGCCAGCAGCTCCGGGACTAGCGGCTACAATGAGCAGTTCTTC
D: TRBD2
J: TRBJ2-1
size: few
V: TRBV2

CDR3: CATGREPNSPLHF
DNA: TGTGCCACCGGACGGGAACCTAATTCACCCCTCCACTTT
D: .
J: TRBJ1-6
size: .
V: TRBV10-3

CDR3: CASSPVPSGNTIYF
DNA: TGTGCCAGCAGCCCGGTCCCTTCTGGAAACACCATATATTTT
D: .
J: TRBJ1-3
size: .
V: TRBV27

CDR3: CASRIDSASGYTF
DNA: TGTGCCAGCCGCATTGACAGTGCATCTGGCTACACCTTC
D: .
J: TRBJ1-2
size: .
V: TRBV6-1

CDR3: CSGGLAASYNEQFF
DNA: TGCAGCGGGGGACTAGCCGCCTCCTACAATGAGCAGTTCTTC
D: TRBD2
J: TRBJ2-1
size: .
V: TRBV29-1

CDR3: CASSLEPGENTGELFF
DNA: TGTGCCAGCAGCTTGGAGCCGGGGGAAAACACCGGGGAGCTGTTTTTT
D: .
J: TRBJ2-2
size: .
V: TRBV11-3

CDR3: CASSRGQGAYEQYF
DNA: TGTGCCAGCAGCAGGGGACAGGGGGCGTACGAGCAGTACTTC
D: TRBD1
J: TRBJ2-7
size: .
V: TRBV9

CDR3: CASSLIGGLSNTEAFF
DNA: TGTGCCAGCAGCTTAATAGGGGGCCTTTCGAACACTGAAGCTTTCTTT
D: TRBD1
J: TRBJ1-1
size: .
V: TRBV7-2

CDR3: CASRLTPQGNSPLHF
DNA: TGTGCCAGCAGACTAACCCCGCAGGGAAATTCACCCCTCCACTTT
D: .
J: TRBJ1-6
size: few
V: TRBV6-6

CDR3: CASTWGDNEQFF
DNA: TGTGCCAGCACCTGGGGGGACAATGAGCAGTTCTTC
D: .
J: TRBJ2-1
size: once
V: TRBV6-6

CDR3: CASSPNRDKPQHF
DNA: TGTGCCAGCAGCCCTAATAGGGACAAGCCCCAGCATTTT
D: .
J: TRBJ1-5
size: .
V: TRBV4-2

CDR3: CASRRLGGFSSNQPQHF
DNA: TGTGCCAGCAGGCGGCTGGGGGGATTTTCGAGCAATCAGCCCCAGCATTTT
D: .
J: TRBJ1-5
size: .
V: TRBV27

CDR3: CASSLRGTRNTEAFF
DNA: TGTGCCAGCAGTTTACGGGGAACTCGGAACACTGAAGCTTTCTTT
D: .
J: TRBJ1-1
size: .
V: TRBV27

CDR3: CASSLADRMNTEAFF
DNA: TGTGCCAGCAGCTTGGCGGACAGGATGAACACTGAAGCTTTCTTT
D: TRBD1
J: TRBJ1-1
size: .
V: TRBV5-5

CDR3: CASSQDRGGETQYF
DNA: TGTGCCAGCAGCCAAGACAGGGGAGGAGAGACCCAGTACTTC
D: TRBD1
J: TRBJ2-5
size: .
V: TRBV11-2

CDR3: CASSLPGVTEAFF
DNA: TGTGCCAGCAGTTTACCAGGGGTCACTGAAGCTTTCTTT
D: .
J: TRBJ1-1
size: .
V: TRBV27

CDR3: CASSYGGSGANVLTF
DNA: TGTGCCAGCAGCTACGGGGGTTCTGGGGCCAACGTCCTGACTTTC
D: .
J: TRBJ2-6
size: few
V: TRBV7-9

CDR3: CSARAPGELFF
DNA: TGCAGTGCTAGAGCTCCCGGGGAGCTGTTTTTT
D: .
J: TRBJ2-2
size: few
V: TRBV20-1

CDR3: CASSDRTETQYF
DNA: TGTGCCAGCAGTGATAGAACGGAGACCCAGTACTTC
D: .
J: TRBJ2-5
size: few
V: TRBV9

CDR3: CARFKGSGQDSYEQYF
DNA: TGTGCCCGTTTCAAGGGGTCGGGACAGGACTCCTACGAGCAGTACTTC
D: TRBD1
J: TRBJ2-7
size: .
V: TRBV6-4

CDR3: CASSAAGLNTQYF
DNA: TGTGCCAGCAGCGCCGCGGGACTAAATACGCAGTATTTT
D: TRBD2
J: TRBJ2-3
size: .
V: TRBV7-3

CDR3: CASSPRTGYSYNEQFF
DNA: TGTGCCAGCAGTCCACGGACAGGGTACTCCTACAATGAGCAGTTCTTC
D: TRBD1
J: TRBJ2-1
size: .
V: TRBV27

CDR3: CASSRADMGFSPLHF
DNA: TGTGCCAGTAGTCGGGCGGACATGGGGTTTTCACCCCTCCACTTT
D: .
J: TRBJ1-6
size: .
V: TRBV19

CDR3: CATSRGLAGGEQFF
DNA: TGTGCCACCAGCAGGGGACTAGCGGGAGGAGAGCAGTTCTTC
D: TRBD2
J: TRBJ2-1
size: few
V: TRBV15

CDR3: CASSLWDRGKFVGNQPQHF
DNA: TGTGCCAGCAGCTTGTGGGACAGGGGTAAATTTGTGGGTAATCAGCCCCAGCATTTT
D: TRBD1
J: TRBJ1-5
size: .
V: TRBV5-6

CDR3: CASSLLDRDNSPLHF
DNA: TGTGCCAGCAGCTTATTAGACAGGGATAATTCACCCCTCCACTTT
D: TRBD1
J: TRBJ1-6
size: .
V: TRBV5-6

CDR3: CSASPGDTQYF
DNA: TGCAGTGCTAGCCCGGGGGATACGCAGTATTTT
D: .
J: TRBJ2-3
size: .
V: TRBV20-1

CDR3: CASSQPGQDGYTF
DNA: TGCGCCAGCAGCCAACCGGGACAGGATGGCTACACCTTC
D: TRBD1
J: TRBJ1-2
size: .
V: TRBV4-1

CDR3: CASSLAGTGSEKLFF
DNA: TGCGCCAGCAGCTTGGCCGGGACAGGGAGTGAAAAACTGTTTTTT
D: TRBD1
J: TRBJ1-4
size: .
V: TRBV5-1

CDR3: CASSFLAPTYEQYF
DNA: TGTGCCAGCAGTTTCCTAGCGCCTACCTACGAGCAGTACTTC
D: .
J: TRBJ2-7
size: once
V: TRBV14

CDR3: CASSKGDGAYEQYF
DNA: TGTGCCAGTAGTAAGGGGGACGGAGCCTACGAGCAGTACTTC
D: .
J: TRBJ2-7
size: .
V: TRBV19

CDR3: CASTWDRGNTEAFF
DNA: TGTGCCAGCACCTGGGACAGGGGGAACACTGAAGCTTTCTTT
D: TRBD1
J: TRBJ1-1
size: .
V: TRBV6-1

CDR3: CASSLQVTLDEAFF
DNA: TGTGCCAGCAGCCTACAGGTTACCCTCGATGAAGCTTTCTTT
D: .
J: TRBJ1-1
size: .
V: TRBV7-9

CDR3: CASSFLLTGLTYEQYF
DNA: TGTGCCAGCAGCTTCCTCCTGACAGGACTCACCTACGAGCAGTACTTC
D: .
J: TRBJ2-7
size: .
V: TRBV5-8

CDR3: CASSLSPAQPQHF
DNA: TGTGCCAGCTCTCTATCCCCTGCTCAGCCCCAGCATTTT
D: .
J: TRBJ1-5
size: .
V: TRBV18

CDR3: CASSPGQGADTQYF
DNA: TGTGCCAGCTCACCAGGACAGGGTGCAGATACGCAGTATTTT
D: TRBD1
J: TRBJ2-3
size: .
V: TRBV18

CDR3: CSVTRGGGRTEAFF
DNA: TGCAGCGTGACCCGGGGAGGGGGAAGGACTGAAGCTTTCTTT
D: .
J: TRBJ1-1
size: .
V: TRBV29-1

CDR3: CASSQDPGHLIF
DNA: TGTGCCAGCAGCCAAGATCCGGGACACCTAATTTTC
D: .
J: TRBJ2-7
size: .
V: TRBV5-4

CDR3: CASSAEEKNTIYF
DNA: TGTGCCAGCTCAGCAGAAGAAAAAAACACCATATATTTT
D: .
J: TRBJ1-3
size: .
V: TRBV18

CDR3: CASSLRAGGYYEQYF
DNA: TGTGCCAGCAGCTTACGGGCAGGGGGCTACTACGAGCAGTACTTC
D: TRBD1
J: TRBJ2-7
size: .
V: TRBV7-3

CDR3: CASTRTGGGGNQPQHF
DNA: TGTGCCAGCACCAGGACAGGGGGAGGCGGCAATCAGCCCCAGCATTTT
D: TRBD1
J: TRBJ1-5
size: .
V: TRBV5-6

CDR3: CASFERRTDTQYF
DNA: TGTGCCAGCTTTGAGCGGAGGACAGATACGCAGTATTTT
D: .
J: TRBJ2-3
size: .
V: TRBV28

CDR3: CASAGQPSYEQYF
DNA: TGTGCCAGCGCAGGACAACCCTCCTACGAGCAGTACTTC
D: .
J: TRBJ2-7
size: once
V: TRBV7-9

CDR3: CARSFNIRDTGSPLHF
DNA: TGTGCCAGAAGCTTCAACATCCGGGACACAGGTTCACCCCTCCACTTT
D: .
J: TRBJ1-6
size: few
V: TRBV5-3

CDR3: CSVAAGQGISYEQYF
DNA: TGCAGCGTTGCGGCGGGACAGGGGATCTCCTACGAGCAGTACTTC
D: TRBD1
J: TRBJ2-7
size: .
V: TRBV29-1

CDR3: CAWSGGIAKNIQYF
DNA: TGTGCCTGGAGCGGGGGTATAGCCAAAAACATTCAGTACTTC
D: .
J: TRBJ2-4
size: .
V: TRBV30

CDR3: CASSAQTGVTEAFF
DNA: TGTGCCAGCAGCGCTCAGACAGGGGTCACTGAAGCTTTCTTT
D: TRBD1
J: TRBJ1-1
size: .
V: TRBV9

CDR3: CASSEWGGNQPQHF
DNA: TGTGCCAGCAGTGAATGGGGGGGAAATCAGCCCCAGCATTTT
D: .
J: TRBJ1-5
size: .
V: TRBV25-1

CDR3: CAISEEGFSYEQYF
DNA: TGTGCCATCAGCGAGGAGGGTTTCTCCTACGAGCAGTACTTC
D: .
J: TRBJ2-7
size: .
V: TRBV10-3